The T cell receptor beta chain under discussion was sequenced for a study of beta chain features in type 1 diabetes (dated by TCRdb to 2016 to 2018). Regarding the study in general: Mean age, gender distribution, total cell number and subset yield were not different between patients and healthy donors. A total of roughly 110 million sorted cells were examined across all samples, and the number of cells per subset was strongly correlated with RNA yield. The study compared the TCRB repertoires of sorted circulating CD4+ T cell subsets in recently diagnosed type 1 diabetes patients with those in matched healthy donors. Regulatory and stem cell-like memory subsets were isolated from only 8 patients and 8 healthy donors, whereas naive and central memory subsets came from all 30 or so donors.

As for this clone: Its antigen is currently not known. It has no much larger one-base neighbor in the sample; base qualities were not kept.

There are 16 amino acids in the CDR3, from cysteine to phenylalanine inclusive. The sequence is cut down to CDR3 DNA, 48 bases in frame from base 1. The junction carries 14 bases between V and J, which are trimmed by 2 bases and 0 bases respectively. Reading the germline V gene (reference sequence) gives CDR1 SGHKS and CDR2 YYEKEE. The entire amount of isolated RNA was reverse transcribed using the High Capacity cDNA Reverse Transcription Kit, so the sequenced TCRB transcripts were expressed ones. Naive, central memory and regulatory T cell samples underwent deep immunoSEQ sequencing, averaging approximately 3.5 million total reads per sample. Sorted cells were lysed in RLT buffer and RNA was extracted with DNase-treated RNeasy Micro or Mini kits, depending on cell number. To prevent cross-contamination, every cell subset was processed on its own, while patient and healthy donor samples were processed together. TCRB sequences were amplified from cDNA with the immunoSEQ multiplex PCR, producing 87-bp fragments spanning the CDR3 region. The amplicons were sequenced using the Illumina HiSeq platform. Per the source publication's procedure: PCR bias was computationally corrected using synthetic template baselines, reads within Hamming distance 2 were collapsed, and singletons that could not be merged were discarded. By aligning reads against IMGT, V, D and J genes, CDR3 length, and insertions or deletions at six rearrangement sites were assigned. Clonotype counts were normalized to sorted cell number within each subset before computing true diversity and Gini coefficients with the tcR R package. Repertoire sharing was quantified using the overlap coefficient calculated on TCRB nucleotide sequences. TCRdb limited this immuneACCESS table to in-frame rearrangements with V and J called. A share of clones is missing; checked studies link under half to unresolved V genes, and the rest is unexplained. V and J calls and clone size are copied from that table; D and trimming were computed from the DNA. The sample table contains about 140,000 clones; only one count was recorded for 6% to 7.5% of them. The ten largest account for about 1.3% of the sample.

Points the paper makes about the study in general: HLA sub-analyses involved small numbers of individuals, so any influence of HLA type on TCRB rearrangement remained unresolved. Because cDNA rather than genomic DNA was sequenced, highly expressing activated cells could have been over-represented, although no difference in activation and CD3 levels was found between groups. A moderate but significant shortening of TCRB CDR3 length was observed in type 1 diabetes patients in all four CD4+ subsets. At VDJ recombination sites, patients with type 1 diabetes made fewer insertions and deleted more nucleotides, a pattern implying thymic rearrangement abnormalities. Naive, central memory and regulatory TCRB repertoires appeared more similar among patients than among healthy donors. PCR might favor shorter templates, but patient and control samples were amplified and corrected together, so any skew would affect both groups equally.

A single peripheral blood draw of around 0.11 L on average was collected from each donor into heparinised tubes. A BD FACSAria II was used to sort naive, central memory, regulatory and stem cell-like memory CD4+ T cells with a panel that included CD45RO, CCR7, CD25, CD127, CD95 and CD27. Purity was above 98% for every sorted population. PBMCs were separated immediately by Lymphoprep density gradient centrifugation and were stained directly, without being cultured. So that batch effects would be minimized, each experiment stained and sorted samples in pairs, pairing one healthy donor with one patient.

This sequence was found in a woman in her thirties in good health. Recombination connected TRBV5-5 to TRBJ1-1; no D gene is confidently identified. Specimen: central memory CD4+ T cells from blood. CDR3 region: CASSFGWANMNTEAFF. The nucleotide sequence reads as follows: TGTGCCAGCAGCTTCGGATGGGCCAACATGAACACTGAAGCTTTCTTT.